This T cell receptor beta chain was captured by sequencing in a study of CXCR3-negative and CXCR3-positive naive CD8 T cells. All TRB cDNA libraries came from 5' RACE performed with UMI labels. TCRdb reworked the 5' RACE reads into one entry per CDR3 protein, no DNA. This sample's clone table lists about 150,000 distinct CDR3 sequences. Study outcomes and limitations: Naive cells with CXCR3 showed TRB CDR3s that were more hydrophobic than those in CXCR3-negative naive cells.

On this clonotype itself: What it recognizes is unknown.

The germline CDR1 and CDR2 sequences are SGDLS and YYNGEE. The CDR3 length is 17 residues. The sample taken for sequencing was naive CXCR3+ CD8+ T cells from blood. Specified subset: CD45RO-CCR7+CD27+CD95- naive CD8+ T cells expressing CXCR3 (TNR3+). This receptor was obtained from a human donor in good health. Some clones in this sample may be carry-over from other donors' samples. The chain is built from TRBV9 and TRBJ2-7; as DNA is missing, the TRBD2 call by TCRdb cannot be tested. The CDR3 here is CASSVGLAGISPYEQYF.